This T cell receptor (beta chain) comes out of a study of CD8 T cells in Susac syndrome. The CDR3 sequence is 13 residues long. Germline values: CDR1 SQVTM, CDR2 ANQGSEA. V dropped 2 bases and J dropped 4; count of bases not matched to a gene: 1. With random hexamers, 0.5 to 1 ug RNA was reverse transcribed. Amplification of the TCR beta CDR3 was carried out by immunoSEQ multiplex PCR, which spanned a total of 54 Vbeta and 13 Jbeta segments. In TCRdb, the immunoSEQ multiplex PCR reads were re-called with MiXCR into one record per CDR3 protein. This table has approximately 120,000 distinct CDR3 sequences, approximately 90% appearing once. The authors carried out high-throughput sequencing of TCR beta. They applied it to CD8+ and CD4+ T cells obtained from blood. Negative isolation yielded CD8+ and CD4+ T cells; FACS enriched TEMRA cells. Findings and caveats of the study: It was acknowledged by the study that relatively few individuals were included in its TCR sequencing and HLA analysis.

Regarding this clonotype: No antigen is known for it.

The specimen sequenced was CD8+ T cells from PBMCs. The receptor's source is a human donor with multiple sclerosis. The chain uses TRBV29-1 and TRBJ2-2, with 7 nucleotides matching TRBD1. The CDR3, as DNA: TGCAGCGTTGAAAGGGGGCTCACCGGGGAGCTGTTTTTT. This gives the protein CSVERGLTGELFF.